Following are 13 T cell receptor beta chains from one sample sequenced in a study of shared clonotypes between healthy human individuals (dated by TCRdb to 2018 to 2020). Library method: the immunoSEQ multiplex PCR assay. TCRdb took over this immuneACCESS table, retaining in-frame rearrangements with V and J assigned. Such tables are incomplete; in checked studies, under half of the missing clones stem from an unresolved V gene, and the remainder is unexplained. The sample yields about 700,000 clones; around 67% were counted once. The top ten hold roughly 1.7% of the sample. The specimen was memory CD4+ T cells sorted from blood. Interpreted using the paper, the cell subset or site label stands for: CD45RA-negative fraction. The receptors originated from a woman aged 25 to 39 in good health.

CDR3 sequence reads: CASSPRGQGESSGNTIYF. For the CDR3, the DNA is TGTGCCAGCTCACCACGGGGACAGGGGGAGAGCTCTGGAAACACCATATATTTT. This rearrangement joins TRBV18 to TRBJ1-3; TRBD1 agrees at 11 bases. The CDR3 covers 18 residues. V was pared by 1 base and J by 0 bases, with 5 bases of the junction left unmatched. Germline V gene data show CDR1 as KGHSH and CDR2 as LQKENI.

The chain has TRBV7-9 and TRBJ2-7, with D perhaps being TRBD1 or TRBD2 (6 bases each). CDR1 is SEHNR, CDR2 FQNEAQ, per germline (reference sequence). The CDR3 runs 17 residues. The V end was cut by 0 bases, the J end by 0 bases, with 15 bases between. CDR3 protein: CASSLALGGTSSYEQYF. CDR3 in DNA: TGTGCCAGCAGCTTAGCTTTAGGGGGGACGAGCTCCTACGAGCAGTACTTC.

This chain uses TRBV29-1 with TRBJ2-7; unclear D gene. Germline values: CDR1 SQVTM, CDR2 ANQGSEA. V was clipped by 4 bases and J by 9 bases, with 16 bases between them. The CDR3 consists of 12 residues. Written as DNA, the CDR3 is TGCAGCGTTGGAAACGCAGGTCAAGCGCAGTACTTC. It codes for CSVGNAGQAQYF.

This clone was observed a single time. The rearrangement joins TRBV28 to TRBJ1-2, with D possibly TRBD1 on 5 matching bases. The V and J ends lost 4 bases and 6 bases respectively, with 12 bases between them. The CDR3 spans 13 residues. CDR1 is MDHEN, CDR2 SYDVKM, per germline. The CDR3 loop is CASSYRRYDGYTF. CDR3 coding DNA: TGTGCCAGCAGTTACAGGCGTTACGATGGCTACACCTTC.

J is TRBJ1-2 and V is TRBV5-5; 9 bases align to TRBD1. Germline V CDR1 and CDR2: SGHKS, YYEKEE (reference sequence). Unmatched junction bases numbered 17, after V lost 5 bases and J lost 3 bases. The CDR3 extends over 18 amino acids. CDR3 amino acids: CASSRSLQGARIDYGYTF. CDR3 sequence (DNA): TGTGCCAGCAGTCGATCCCTACAGGGGGCTCGGATAGACTATGGCTACACCTTC.

V is TRBV11-2 and J is TRBJ2-7, with TRBD2 matching over 8 bases. The junction had 14 bases not matched to a gene; V was cut back by 0 bases and J by 10 bases. The CDR3 runs 16 residues. CDR1 is SGHAT and CDR2 is FQNNGV in the germline V gene. CDR3 in DNA: TGTGCCAGCAGCTTAGACCTCTCGAAGGCGGGAGGATCCCAGTACTTC. Amino acid sequence: CASSLDLSKAGGSQYF.

The V gene is TRBV6-1, the J gene TRBJ1-1; no firm D call. Germline V gene data show CDR1 as MNHNS and CDR2 as SASEGT. This CDR3 contains 15 residues. The V end lost 1 base, the J end lost 0 bases, and 9 bases lay between the germline ends. Here the CDR3 reads CASSEVRGVNTEAFF. CDR3 coding DNA: TGTGCCAGCAGTGAAGTTCGGGGTGTGAACACTGAAGCTTTCTTT.

V gene TRBV19 combines with J gene TRBJ1-3; possible D gene TRBD1, 5 bases. Germline CDR1 is LNHDA and CDR2 is SQIVND (reference sequence). V was pared by 5 bases and J by 4 bases, with 15 bases between. This CDR3 contains 15 residues. CDR3: CASSPGHSEGNTIYF. CDR3 nucleotides: TGTGCCAGTAGTCCCGGACATTCGGAAGGAAACACCATATATTTT.

The V call is TRBV5-1, the J call TRBJ2-1, with a weak D call TRBD1 (6 bases). The CDR3 contains 16 residues. Trimming shortened V by 4 bases and J by 6 bases, and 20 bases separated the two germline ends. Germline values: CDR1 SGHRS, CDR2 YFSETQ. The CDR3 region has the DNA TGCGCCAGCAGCCCCTTCCCAGGGGTGGACGGCAATGAGCAGTTCTTC. The encoded protein is CASSPFPGVDGNEQFF.

The V and J genes are TRBV10-2 and TRBJ2-5; 10 bases are shared with TRBD2. V shed 7 bases, J shed 5 bases, and the junction held 13 bases outside the gene matches. The CDR3 spans 16 residues. The germline CDR1 and CDR2 sequences are WSHSY and SAAADI. The CDR3 loop is CASKKGASGSWETQYF. The CDR3 DNA reads as TGCGCCAGCAAAAAGGGGGCTAGCGGGAGCTGGGAGACCCAGTACTTC.

This clone appeared once. The chain uses TRBV5-6 and TRBJ2-7; 7 nucleotides agree with TRBD1. J was trimmed by 5 bases and V by 2 bases; bases with no gene match: 4. Per germline, CDR1 SGHDT and CDR2 YYEEEE. The CDR3 spans 13 residues. The chain's CDR3 is CASSLRQGHEQYF. As DNA, the CDR3 is TGTGCCAGCAGCTTAAGACAGGGCCACGAGCAGTACTTC. Full variable domain (remainder filled in from reference TRBV5-6 and TRBJ2-7): DAGVTQSPTHLIKTRGQQVTLRCSPKSGHDTVSWYQQALGQGPQFIFQYYEEEERQRGNFPDRFSGHQFPNYSSELNVNALLLGDSALYLCASSLRQGHEQYFGPGTRLTVT.

This sequence joins TRBV6-1 and TRBJ1-1; unclear D gene. This CDR3 spans 14 amino acids. The V gene's germline CDR1 is MNHNS and CDR2 SASEGT. V was trimmed by 5 bases and J by 0 bases, leaving 10 bases between them. CDR3 nucleotides: TGTGCCAGCAGTTTTGACAACATGAACACTGAAGCTTTCTTT. Protein sequence: CASSFDNMNTEAFF.

V is TRBV5-4 and J is TRBJ1-4; possible D gene TRBD1, 5 bases. This CDR3 comprises 14 residues. Trimming took 2 bases from V and 8 from J, leaving 13 bases between them. Per the germline V gene, CDR1 is SGHNT and CDR2 is YYREEE (reference sequence). The CDR3 loop reads CASSLSGGEEKLFF. The CDR3 bases are TGTGCCAGCAGCTTAAGTGGGGGGGAGGAAAAACTGTTTTTT.